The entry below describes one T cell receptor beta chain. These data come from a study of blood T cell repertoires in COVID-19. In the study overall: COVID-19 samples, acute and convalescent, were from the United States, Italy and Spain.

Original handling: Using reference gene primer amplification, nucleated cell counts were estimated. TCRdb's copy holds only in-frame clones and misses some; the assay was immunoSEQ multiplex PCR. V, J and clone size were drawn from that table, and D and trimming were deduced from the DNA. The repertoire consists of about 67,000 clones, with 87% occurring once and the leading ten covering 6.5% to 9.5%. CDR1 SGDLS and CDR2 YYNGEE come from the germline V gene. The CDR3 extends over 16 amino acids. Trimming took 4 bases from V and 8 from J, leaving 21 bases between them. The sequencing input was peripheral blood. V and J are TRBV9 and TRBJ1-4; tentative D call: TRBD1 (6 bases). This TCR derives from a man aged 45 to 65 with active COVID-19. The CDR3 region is CASSPNSGVTKEKLFF. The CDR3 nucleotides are TGTGCCAGCAGCCCAAATTCAGGGGTGACAAAGGAAAAACTGTTTTTT.